This T cell receptor (beta chain) originates from a study of blood T cell repertoires in COVID-19. Turning to the study itself: The origin of the acute and convalescent COVID-19 samples was the United States, Italy and Spain. T cells, B-cell-depleted T cells, or PBMCs provided the cDNA or gDNA that served as material.

V was pared by 0 bases and J by 4 bases, with 1 base of the junction left unmatched. Per germline, CDR1 MNHEY and CDR2 SMNVEV (reference sequence). There are 15 residues in the CDR3. Source study methods: Amplification of reference gene primers was used by the study to estimate nucleated cell counts. Assay: immunoSEQ multiplex PCR; the TCRdb copy retains only in-frame clones and omits some. From that table come the V and J calls and clone size; the DNA was used to work out D and trimming. The sample yields fewer than 250,000 clones, 85% seen once. The sequenced sample was peripheral blood. The TCR comes from a woman aged 55-70 years with active or convalescent COVID-19. This sequence joins TRBV27 and TRBJ2-7; 12 positions match TRBD2. This CDR3 reads CASSLSTSGSYEQYF. Here the CDR3 DNA reads TGTGCCAGCAGTTTATCGACTAGCGGGAGTTACGAGCAGTACTTC.